The 17 T cell receptor beta chains in this list originate from one sample, sequenced in a study of cytotoxic CD8 clonotypes in ibrutinib-treated CLL. Generated by immunoSEQ multiplex PCR, the TCRdb table keeps only in-frame clones and is missing some. The table has 70,000 to 85,000 clones, 75% to 85% seen once. The sequenced sample was PBMCs, obtained at disease progression, from a patient treated with ibrutinib. These receptors originate from a human donor with chronic lymphocytic leukemia.

The chain employs TRBV18 and TRBJ1-4; 9 bases align to TRBD1. Trimming cost V 3 bases and J 4 bases; bases outside gene matches: 3. The CDR3 length is 15 residues. Germline lookup yields CDR1 KGHSH and CDR2 LQKENI. The CDR3 DNA is TGTGCCAGCTCACCGGGGACAGGGTATAATGAAAAACTGTTTTTT. Translated, it gives CASSPGTGYNEKLFF.

The rearrangement uses TRBV10-3 and TRBJ2-7, with D possibly matching TRBD2 (6 bases). CDR3 size: 15 residues. From germline, CDR1 is ENHRY and CDR2 SYGVKD. Trimming stripped 0 bases from V and 2 bases from J, with 11 bases between. CDR3: CAISESTWGAYEQYF. The CDR3 bases are TGTGCCATCAGTGAGTCGACTTGGGGGGCCTACGAGCAGTACTTC.

The chain uses TRBV29-1 and TRBJ1-1; D unresolved. There are 12 residues in the CDR3. Between the trimmed V and J ends, which lost 4 bases and 10 bases, there was a span of 16 bases. Germline lookup yields CDR1 SQVTM and CDR2 ANQGSEA. In nucleotides, the CDR3 is TGCAGCGTTGGGGAGGCGGTAAGTGGAGCTTTCTTT. Translating gives CSVGEAVSGAFF.

The chain has TRBV29-1 and TRBJ2-4, with 13 bases fitting TRBD2. Germline values: CDR1 SQVTM, CDR2 ANQGSEA. There are 15 residues in the CDR3. With V trimmed by 4 bases and J by 6 bases, 6 bases remained unmatched. The CDR3 bases are TGCAGCGTTGCACTGGGACTAGCGGGAAGAAACATTCAGTACTTC. Its protein is CSVALGLAGRNIQYF.

This clone is a singleton in its sample. V and J are TRBV19 and TRBJ1-5; unclear D gene. V lost 3 bases and J 0 bases, leaving 9 bases between the germline ends. This CDR3 region has 15 residues. The V gene's germline CDR1 is LNHDA and CDR2 SQIVND (reference sequence). The CDR3 region is CASSMGSYSNQPQHF. The CDR3 DNA sequence: TGTGCCAGTAGTATGGGTTCGTATAGCAATCAGCCCCAGCATTTT.

The V and J genes are TRBV19 and TRBJ2-7; 9 bases align to TRBD1. The CDR3 sequence is 15 residues long. V trimming: 5 bases; J trimming: 4 bases; junction bases outside the gene matches: 9. Germline loops: CDR1 LNHDA, CDR2 SQIVND (reference sequence). CDR3 coding DNA: TGTGCCAGTAGTCCCGGGACAGGGCGGTCATACGAGCAGTACTTC. Translating gives CASSPGTGRSYEQYF.

The J gene is TRBJ2-1, the V gene TRBV27, with 14 bases lining up with TRBD2. V was pared by 3 bases and J by 6 bases, with 13 bases of the junction left unmatched. The germline V gene encodes CDR1 MNHEY and CDR2 SMNVEV (reference sequence). The CDR3 covers 19 residues. The CDR3 region has the DNA TGTGCCAGCAGTTTGACTAGCGGGAGGGGTATAGGGTTTTCCAATGAGCAGTTCTTC. It is translated as CASSLTSGRGIGFSNEQFF.

The CDR3 reads CASNGGFDSPLHF. Here the CDR3 DNA reads TGTGCCAGCAACGGAGGTTTTGATTCACCCCTCCACTTT. The gene calls are TRBV2 and TRBJ1-6; D remains unclear. Germline V lookup: CDR1 SNHLY, CDR2 FYNNEI. V was trimmed by 7 bases and J by 8 bases, leaving 12 bases between them. The CDR3 is 13 amino acids.

This chain uses TRBV6-1 with TRBJ2-3; the match to TRBD2 covers 13 bases. Germline assignment: CDR1 MNHNS and CDR2 SASEGT. CDR3 length equals 16 residues. V dropped 4 bases and J dropped 3; count of bases not matched to a gene: 4. This CDR3 reads CASSVGTSGVTDTQYF. CDR3 DNA: TGTGCCAGCAGTGTTGGGACTAGCGGGGTAACAGATACGCAGTATTTT.

The genes are TRBV9 and TRBJ1-2; 8 nucleotides agree with TRBD1. V shed 0 bases and J 4 bases; nucleotides not matched to a gene: 11. Germline loops: CDR1 SGDLS, CDR2 YYNGEE. This CDR3 spans 17 amino acids. The DNA of the CDR3 is TGTGCCAGCAGCGTAGGATTAGAGACAGGGGTCATCTATGGCTACACCTTC. This gives the protein CASSVGLETGVIYGYTF.

V gene TRBV14 combines with J gene TRBJ2-7, with D possibly TRBD2 on 5 matching bases. This CDR3 region has 15 residues. Looked up from germline, CDR1 is SGHDN and CDR2 is FVKESK. V was pared by 3 bases and J by 3 bases, with 15 bases between. The CDR3 sequence: CASSHSRGWGYEQYF. CDR3 coding DNA: TGTGCCAGCAGCCATTCGAGAGGGTGGGGCTACGAGCAGTACTTC.

The V call is TRBV2, the J call TRBJ1-5; perhaps TRBD1 as D (6 bases). There are 14 residues in the CDR3. The germline CDR1 and CDR2 sequences are SNHLY and FYNNEI. V was clipped by 4 bases and J by 5 bases, with 12 bases between them. In DNA, the CDR3 is TGTGCCAGCAGTGGGACAGATTTGTATCAGCCCCAGCATTTT. Its translation: CASSGTDLYQPQHF.

This chain joins TRBV18 and TRBJ2-5; a possible D gene is TRBD1 (6 bases). The V and J ends lost 2 bases and 3 bases respectively, with 13 bases between them. The germline V gene has CDR1 KGHSH and CDR2 LQKENI. The CDR3 has 15 amino acids. The CDR3 nucleotides read TGTGCCAGCTCACCATTCTACTCAGGGGAAGAGACCCAGTACTTC. The encoded protein is CASSPFYSGEETQYF. The entire variable domain, with the rest obtained from reference TRBV18 and TRBJ2-5, is as follows: NAGVMQNPRHLVRRRGQEARLRCSPMKGHSHVYWYRQLPEEGLKFMVYLQKENIIDESGMPKERFSAEFPKEGPSILRIQQVVRGDSAAYFCASSPFYSGEETQYFGPGTRLLVL.

The J gene is TRBJ1-4, the V gene TRBV30; D is undetermined. Germline V gene data show CDR1 as GTSNPN and CDR2 as SVGIG (reference sequence). CDR3 length: 12 residues. V shed 2 bases and J shed 8 bases, with 9 bases lying between them. The CDR3 reads CAWSRRGEKLFF. The CDR3 DNA sequence: TGTGCCTGGAGTCGTCGAGGGGAAAAACTGTTTTTT.

The chain employs TRBV5-8 and TRBJ1-2; tentative D call: TRBD1 (5 bases). The CDR3 runs 12 residues. V gave up 4 bases and J gave up 4 bases, with 8 bases separating them. CDR1 and CDR2 from the germline V gene are SGHTS and YDEGEE. CDR3 protein: CASSQTAYGYTF. The CDR3 DNA reads TGTGCCAGCAGCCAGACAGCCTATGGCTACACCTTC.

V gene TRBV29-1 combines with J gene TRBJ2-2, with D possibly matching TRBD2 (5 bases). The germline V gene encodes CDR1 SQVTM and CDR2 ANQGSEA. This CDR3 contains 11 residues. Trimming left V 7 bases short and J 3 bases short, with 6 bases between. Written as DNA, the CDR3 is TGCAGCGCGAGGGACACCGGGGAGCTGTTTTTT. Translating gives CSARDTGELFF.

This clone was detected only a few times. The chain links TRBV7-2 to TRBJ1-5; D gene unclear. The CDR3 extends over 12 amino acids. The V and J ends lost 7 bases and 4 bases respectively, with 8 bases between them. Looked up from germline, CDR1 is SGHTA and CDR2 is FQGNSA. The CDR3 region is CASTSPNQPQHF. The CDR3 DNA follows: TGTGCCAGCACCTCCCCAAATCAGCCCCAGCATTTT. The full variable domain, its missing parts supplied by reference TRBV7-2 and TRBJ1-5, is GAGVSQSPSNKVTEKGKDVELRCDPISGHTALYWYRQSLGQGLEFLIYFQGNSAPDKSGLPSDRFSAERTGGSVSTLTIQRTQQEDSAVYLCASTSPNQPQHFGDGTRLSIL.